This T cell receptor (beta chain) was recorded in a study (dated by TCRdb to the mid-2010s). Regarding the research as a whole: The study tested whether tumor-infiltrating Tregs in breast cancer are recruited from blood Tregs or converted in situ from other CD4+ T cell subsets. Points the paper makes about the study in general: The TCR alpha and beta sequences of tumor-infiltrating Tregs showed the greatest overlap with tumor naive CD4+ T cells, followed by blood naive CD4+ T cells. Validation in the larger cohort was restricted to a single TCR beta V-J rearrangement rather than whole repertoires. In terms of TCR gene usage, tumor memory CD4+ T cells clustered together with blood and lymph node memory CD4+ cells, as well as with lymph node naive CD4+ cells.

This clonotype was detected a few times. Its recognized antigen is unknown. Per-nucleotide qualities are absent, and no much larger clonotype sits a single base away. CDR1 and CDR2 are read off the germline V gene (reference sequence) as SEHNR and FQNEAQ. The CDR3 spans 16 residues, from the cysteine through the phenylalanine. The entry retains the CDR3 DNA only, 48 bases that are in frame from base 1. V is pruned by 1 base and J by 5 bases, leaving 6 bases of the junction without a gene match. Tregs were isolated as CD4+CD25+CD127-/low cells. Tregs, naive and memory CD4+ T cells from tumor, blood and ipsilateral draining lymph nodes of 4 or 5 breast cancer patients underwent full-length TCR alpha and beta sequencing. Tumor tissue, along with lymph nodes from ipsilateral axillary dissection, was perfused with PBS, minced, and then digested using collagenase I and hyaluronidase. Sorted cell populations were confirmed by FACS to exceed 90% purity.

Amplification of full-length TCR variable regions was done by 5' RACE PCR using constant-region reverse primers, and this step was followed by semi-nested PCR with Nested Universal Primer A. The ReliaPrep RNA Cell Miniprep System was used to extract total RNA, which was then reverse transcribed into 5'RACE-ready cDNA with the SMARTer RACE 5'/3' Kit. Full-length TCR alpha and beta libraries were barcoded with multiplex adaptors and sequenced on an Illumina MiSeq. The authors processed their data as follows. For each of nine subset-tissue groups, sequencing data from the five patients were combined, and the groups were compared by unsupervised clustering of TCR gene usage. Repertoire similarity was calculated with the Morisita-Horn index, weighting shared sequences by their contribution to each repertoire. TCRdb reran the public reads through fastp at Q25 and MiXCR, keeping productive beta chains. Each entry merges the rows of one CDR3 protein and shows their most common DNA and genes. Here the V and J calls rest on TCRdb's processing, not on the authors' analysis. Recorded for this sample are approximately 58,000 distinct CDR3 sequences; about 25% of them occurred a single time. The top ten constitute 2.2% of the sample.

The specimen was tumor-infiltrating Tregs sorted from the breast tumor. The TCR originated in a female donor with breast cancer. Recombination connected TRBV7-9 to TRBJ2-5, with 11 bases aligning to TRBD2. The CDR3 here reads CASSLGGLAEAETQYF. The DNA sequence is given as TGTGCCAGCAGCTTAGGGGGACTAGCGGAGGCGGAGACCCAGTACTTC. Where the CDR3 stops, the reference TRBV7-9 and TRBJ2-5 genes take over; the full variable domain is DTGVSQNPRHKITKRGQNVTFRCDPISEHNRLYWYRQTLGQGPEFLTYFQNEAQLEKSRLLSDRFSAERPKGSFSTLEIQRTEQGDSAMYLCASSLGGLAEAETQYFGPGTRLLVL.